Listed here are 23 T cell receptor beta chains from one sample, sequenced in a study of breast tumors, draining lymph nodes, adjacent tissues. MiXCR, run by TCRdb on the multiplex PCR reads, gives a single entry per CDR3 protein. The sample holds under 80,000 distinct CDR3 sequences, 43% seen once. The source material was breast tumor tissue. The receptors shown here come from a female donor with breast cancer. Some clones in this sample may be carry-over from other donors' samples.

A remark on this clonotype: The conserved closing phenylalanine or tryptophan is absent in this CDR3, likely reflecting a read error. J is TRBJ2-1 and V is TRBV20-1; D possibly corresponds to TRBD2 (7 bases). The V end was cut by 0 bases, the J end by 9 bases, with 15 bases between. CDR1 is DFQATT, CDR2 SNEGSKA, per germline (reference sequence). CDR3 length: 14 amino acids. CDR3 nucleotide sequence: TGCAGTGCTAGAGATGCGGGGGCGGACACTGAGCAGTTCCTC. The encoded protein is CSARDAGADTEQFL.

The rearrangement uses TRBV11-2 and TRBJ2-3; 7 positions match TRBD2. CDR1 is SGHAT and CDR2 is FQNNGV in the germline V gene. The CDR3 spans 17 residues. V trimming: 4 bases; J trimming: 4 bases; junction bases outside the gene matches: 14. CDR3 residues: CASSSLRATSLADTQYF. CDR3 sequence (DNA): TGTGCCAGCAGCTCCCTTAGGGCGACTAGCTTGGCAGATACGCAGTATTTT.

V usage is TRBV7-8 and J usage is TRBJ1-5; 9 bases align to TRBD1. V shed 2 bases, J shed 0 bases, and the junction held 14 bases outside the gene matches. The CDR3 consists of 20 residues. Germline CDR1 SGHVS, CDR2 FQNEAQ. The CDR3 loop is CASSLLGGTGKGYSNQPQHF. The DNA for the CDR3 is TGTGCCAGCAGCTTACTCGGGGGGACAGGGAAGGGTTATAGCAATCAGCCCCAGCATTTT.

This clonotype was counted once. The junction shows a germline mismatch at one end, possibly a read error. The chain has TRBV10-3 and TRBJ2-3; TRBD1 might be the D (5 bases). The CDR3 is 14 residues long. The germline CDR1 and CDR2 sequences are ENHRY and SYGVKD. The CDR3 DNA reads TGTGCCAGCAGTTACAGCAGGGATGCAGATACGCAGTATTTT. Translated, it gives CASSYSRDADTQYF.

By sample fraction, this clonotype is medium-sized. The V call is TRBV7-9, the J call TRBJ2-5; D is perhaps TRBD2 (6 bases). This CDR3 is built from 20 residues. Between the trimmed V and J ends, which lost 0 bases and 2 bases, there was a span of 25 bases. Germline V gene sequence: CDR1 SEHNR, CDR2 FQNEAQ (reference sequence). CDR3 coding DNA: TGTGCCAGCAGCTTAGCGCGGTTCGGGATAGACGTAGGGAGGCAAGAGACCCAGTACTTC. It codes for CASSLARFGIDVGRQETQYF. The entire variable domain, with the rest obtained from reference TRBV7-9 and TRBJ2-5, is as follows: DTGVSQNPRHKITKRGQNVTFRCDPISEHNRLYWYRQTLGQGPEFLTYFQNEAQLEKSRLLSDRFSAERPKGSFSTLEIQRTEQGDSAMYLCASSLARFGIDVGRQETQYFGPGTRLLVL.

This chain joins TRBV5-1 and TRBJ1-1; D may be TRBD1 (5 bases). Germline V gene data show CDR1 as SGHRS and CDR2 as YFSETQ. The CDR3 is made up of 15 amino acids. Deletions cut 0 bases from V and 4 bases from J, with 13 bases between. In DNA, the CDR3 is TGCGCCAGCAGCTTGGAGACGGGGGTATCCACTGAAGCTTTCTTT. Translated: CASSLETGVSTEAFF.

The chain combines TRBV24-1 with TRBJ2-3, with D possibly TRBD2 on 6 matching bases. The CDR3 has 16 residues. Germline V gene lookup returns CDR1 KGHDR and CDR2 SFDVKD. The V gene lost 7 bases and the J gene lost 0 bases, with 16 bases spanning the gap. The chain's CDR3 is CATSPAAGRSTDTQYF. As DNA, the CDR3 is TGTGCCACCAGCCCTGCGGCGGGGCGAAGCACAGATACGCAGTATTTT.

The chain has TRBV20-1 and TRBJ1-6, with D unclear. V gave up 1 base and J gave up 5 bases, with 12 bases separating them. CDR1 and CDR2 from the germline V gene are DFQATT and SNEGSKA (reference sequence). The CDR3 contains 15 residues. This chain's CDR3 is CSARVSERDNSPLHF. CDR3 nucleotide sequence: TGCAGTGCTAGAGTGTCAGAGAGGGATAATTCACCCCTCCACTTT.

This clonotype was observed many times. The V gene is TRBV20-1, the J gene TRBJ2-7; D gene ambiguous. Germline CDR1 and CDR2: DFQATT and SNEGSKA (reference sequence). Trimming removed 6 bases from V and 6 bases from J, with 12 bases in between. CDR3 length: 11 amino acids. CDR3 in DNA: TGCAGTGCCCGCGAGGTGGCCGAGCAGTACTTC. This codes for CSAREVAEQYF.

This clonotype was detected only once. A much larger clone differs by one base, so this may be a read error. The V gene is TRBV18, the J gene TRBJ2-1; a weak D match, TRBD2 (6 bases). The V gene's germline CDR1 is KGHSH and CDR2 LQKENI. V gave up 4 bases and J gave up 10 bases, with 20 bases separating them. CDR3 length: 15 residues. In DNA, the CDR3 is TGTGCCAGCTCACGCCCGGGACTGTTGGCCTACGAGCAGTTCTTC. Its translation is CASSRPGLLAYEQFF.

The genes are TRBV6-6 and TRBJ1-1; a weak D match, TRBD1 (6 bases). CDR1 and CDR2 from the germline V gene are MNHNY and SVGAGI (reference sequence). Trimming took off 7 bases at V and 4 bases at J, with 19 bases between the two ends. The CDR3 is 15 amino acids. Written as DNA, the CDR3 is TGTGCCAGCACTTTACGTCGGGGGCAGGGCACTGAAGCTTTCTTT. Its protein product is CASTLRRGQGTEAFF.

V is TRBV7-9 and J is TRBJ1-2; possibly TRBD1 for D (5 bases). Looked up from germline, CDR1 is SEHNR and CDR2 is FQNEAQ (reference sequence). The CDR3 covers 18 residues. Trimming removed 2 bases from V and 2 bases from J, with 21 bases in between. This CDR3 is CASSLNSVQGDANYGYTF. The CDR3 DNA follows: TGTGCCAGCAGCTTAAACAGCGTTCAAGGGGATGCAAACTATGGCTACACCTTC.

V and J are TRBV5-6 and TRBJ2-3; D remains ambiguous. Trimming cost V 4 bases and J 4 bases, with 13 bases left between them. The germline CDR1 and CDR2 sequences are SGHDT and YYEEEE. The length of the CDR3 is 14 residues. The DNA of the CDR3 is TGTGCCAGCAGCACCTCCCCCCGATCAGATACGCAGTATTTT. It specifies CASSTSPRSDTQYF.

The chain couples TRBV27 to TRBJ1-2; tentatively, D is TRBD1 (6 bases). The germline V and J ends were trimmed by 3 bases and 7 bases, with 15 bases remaining between them. The length of the CDR3 is 14 residues. From germline, CDR1 is MNHEY and CDR2 SMNVEV (reference sequence). CDR3 bases: TGTGCCAGCAGTTTCTCAGGGGTGGTTCGTGGCTACACCTTC. Translating gives CASSFSGVVRGYTF.

This clonotype was recorded at least ten times. V is TRBV4-2 and J is TRBJ1-4; no reliable D call. The CDR3 is made up of 13 amino acids. Trimming left V 2 bases short and J 8 bases short, with 9 bases between. Germline V lookup: CDR1 LGHNA, CDR2 YNFKEQ. The CDR3 DNA reads TGTGCCAGCAGCCAAAACGGGAGGGAAAAACTGTTTTTT. This encodes CASSQNGREKLFF.

The V call is TRBV5-5, the J call TRBJ2-4; D might be TRBD2 (7 bases). The CDR3 consists of 18 residues. V dropped 3 bases and J dropped 1 base, with 20 bases sitting between them. The germline gives CDR1 SGHKS, CDR2 YYEKEE (reference sequence). CDR3 nucleotide sequence: TGTGCCAGCAGCTGGGACAAGGGGGGGACCCTGGCCAAAAACATTCAGTACTTC. Residues: CASSWDKGGTLAKNIQYF. Full variable domain (missing parts from reference TRBV5-5 and TRBJ2-4): DAGVTQSPTHLIKTRGQQVTLRCSPISGHKSVSWYQQVLGQGPQFIFQYYEKEERGRGNFPDRFSARQFPNYSSELNVNALLLGDSALYLCASSWDKGGTLAKNIQYFGAGTRLSVL.

This chain joins TRBV12-3 or TRBV12-4 and TRBJ1-4; no clear D. The CDR3 has 13 amino acids. Trimming stripped 5 bases from V and 6 bases from J, with 10 bases between. DNA of the CDR3: TGTGCCAGCAGTCCCTTGGGTTATGAAAAACTGTTTTTT. It codes for CASSPLGYEKLFF.

The chain carries TRBV7-9 and TRBJ2-7; 7 positions match TRBD2. Germline V lookup: CDR1 SEHNR, CDR2 FQNEAQ (reference sequence). The V gene end was trimmed by 3 bases and the J gene end by 8 bases; junction bases not matched to a gene: 10. There are 14 residues in the CDR3. This CDR3 reads CASSFSPQGGKQYF. In nucleotides, the CDR3 is TGTGCCAGCAGCTTCTCACCGCAGGGAGGGAAGCAGTACTTC.

The gene calls are TRBV7-2 and TRBJ2-2, with 11 bases fitting TRBD1. The germline CDR1 and CDR2 sequences are SGHTA and FQGNSA. Trimming at V came to 4 bases and at J to 5 bases, leaving 0 bases not matched to a gene. This CDR3 region has 14 residues. The CDR3 loop reads CASSWDRGTGELFF. The CDR3 DNA reads TGTGCCAGCAGCTGGGACAGGGGGACCGGGGAGCTGTTTTTT. The variable domain in full, completed from reference TRBV7-2 and TRBJ2-2, reads GAGVSQSPSNKVTEKGKDVELRCDPISGHTALYWYRQSLGQGLEFLIYFQGNSAPDKSGLPSDRFSAERTGGSVSTLTIQRTQQEDSAVYLCASSWDRGTGELFFGEGSRLTVL.

Many counts were recorded for this clonotype. V is TRBV7-3 and J is TRBJ2-3, with TRBD2 matching over 9 bases. The CDR3 is 14 residues long. Germline loops: CDR1 SGHTA, CDR2 FQGTGA. Losses at the gene ends were 5 bases for V and 4 bases for J; bases not matched to a gene: 4. CDR3 sequence: CASSAAGGPDTQYF. DNA for the CDR3: TGTGCCAGCAGCGCAGCGGGGGGACCAGATACGCAGTATTTT.

This clonotype was seen repeatedly, ten times or more. One end of the junction fails to match germline, which may point to a read error. The rearrangement joins TRBV20-1 to TRBJ2-5; D remains ambiguous. This CDR3 comprises 11 residues. CDR1 and CDR2 (germline): DFQATT, SNEGSKA (reference sequence). CDR3 nucleotides: TGCAGTGCTAGAAGTCGAGAGACCCAGTCCTTC. Translated, it gives CSARSRETQSF.

Worth noting for this clonotype: One junction end disagrees with the germline gene, perhaps due to a read error. The chain uses TRBV7-3 and TRBJ1-6, with unresolved D. This CDR3 spans 19 amino acids. The germline CDR1 and CDR2 sequences are SGHTA and FQGTGA. The CDR3 DNA sequence: TGTGCCAGCAGCAAGAGGGAGGGAGGAACTAACGCCTACAATTCACCCCTCCACTTT. Translation: CASSKREGGTNAYNSPLHF.

Many counts were recorded for this clonotype. The V and J genes are TRBV12-3 or TRBV12-4 and TRBJ2-1; 8 bases are a match to TRBD1. The V segment lost 3 bases and the J segment 5 bases; nucleotides outside the gene matches: 6. The CDR3 contains 15 residues. CDR3 loop: CASSLAGGENNEQFF. The CDR3, as DNA: TGTGCCAGCAGTTTGGCAGGGGGCGAAAACAATGAGCAGTTCTTC.